The next 22 T cell receptor beta chains were all read from a single sample in a study of blood T cells in healthy people across ages (dated by TCRdb to between 2015 and 2017). Receptor libraries were prepared by 5' RACE. Sequencing used an Illumina HiSeq 2500. A second PCR of 7 to 11 cycles was performed with a sample-barcoded 5' primer and a J-beta primer mix. The raw public data were reprocessed by TCRdb itself: fastp quality trimming at Q25, MiXCR clonotype calling, in-frame beta chains only. Rows with one shared CDR3 protein collapse into an entry with the most common genes and DNA. This sample holds fewer than 1.5 million distinct CDR3 sequences; 42% were observed only once. The ten top clones hold 7.9% of the sample. Sample: blood. The receptors stem from a woman between 18 and 29 years old in good health.

This clonotype was counted between two and nine times. This sequence joins TRBV20-1 and TRBJ2-3; a possible D gene is TRBD2 (5 bases). The CDR3 covers 14 residues. Germline V gives CDR1 DFQATT, CDR2 SNEGSKA (reference sequence). V was clipped by 6 bases and J by 4 bases, with 17 bases between them. This CDR3 is CSAALADTSDTQYF. The CDR3 DNA is TGCAGTGCAGCCCTAGCAGATACTTCAGATACGCAGTATTTT.

This clonotype was picked up a small number of times. The chain combines TRBV7-9 with TRBJ1-2; the D gene is possibly TRBD1 (5 bases). The CDR3 has 14 amino acids. The V and J ends lost 5 bases and 11 bases respectively, with 21 bases between them. Germline CDR1 SEHNR, CDR2 FQNEAQ (reference sequence). Here the CDR3 reads CASSLGTVAPFYTF. The CDR3 DNA is TGTGCCAGCAGCCTCGGGACGGTAGCCCCCTTTTACACCTTC.

The rearrangement links TRBV7-9 to TRBJ2-5; TRBD2 agrees at 9 bases. The CDR3 loop spans 15 amino acids. CDR1 and CDR2 (germline): SEHNR, FQNEAQ (reference sequence). With V trimmed by 1 base and J by 2 bases, 2 bases remained unmatched. The CDR3 DNA reads TGTGCCAGCAGCTTAGAGGGACTAGCTCAAGAGACCCAGTACTTC. Amino acids: CASSLEGLAQETQYF. Full variable domain (remainder filled in from reference TRBV7-9 and TRBJ2-5): DTGVSQNPRHKITKRGQNVTFRCDPISEHNRLYWYRQTLGQGPEFLTYFQNEAQLEKSRLLSDRFSAERPKGSFSTLEIQRTEQGDSAMYLCASSLEGLAQETQYFGPGTRLLVL.

The rearrangement links TRBV6-6 to TRBJ2-4; D is possibly TRBD1 or TRBD2 (5 bases each). Looked up from germline, CDR1 is MNHNY and CDR2 is SVGAGI (reference sequence). CDR3 length: 12 amino acids. V gave up 2 bases and J gave up 15 bases, with 14 bases separating them. The CDR3 spells CASSYSGDPAYF. CDR3 coding DNA: TGTGCCAGCAGTTACAGTGGGGACCCAGCGTACTTC.

The chain employs TRBV7-8 and TRBJ2-3; TRBD2 matches at 9 bases. The trim removed 2 bases at V and 4 bases at J, leaving 7 bases unmatched. CDR3 length equals 16 residues. Germline V gene data show CDR1 as SGHVS and CDR2 as FQNEAQ. CDR3 residues: CASSLRAGGRADTQYF. The CDR3 DNA reads as TGTGCCAGCAGCTTAAGAGCGGGAGGTCGGGCAGATACGCAGTATTTT.

The chain joins TRBV2 to TRBJ1-1, with 7 positions matching TRBD1. CDR3 size: 15 residues. The V and J ends lost 5 bases and 5 bases, in that order; junction bases with no gene match: 11. Germline V gene data show CDR1 as SNHLY and CDR2 as FYNNEI. The CDR3 protein is CASSRYRGAGTEAFF. The CDR3 DNA is TGTGCCAGCAGTCGTTACAGGGGCGCAGGAACTGAAGCTTTCTTT.

CDR3 nucleotide sequence: TGTGCCAGCAGTGACTACAGGGGGCACAGCTCCTATAATTCACCCCTCCACTTT. Protein product: CASSDYRGHSSYNSPLHF. This chain joins TRBV2 and TRBJ1-6; 9 nucleotides align to TRBD1. V dropped 3 bases and J dropped 0; count of bases not matched to a gene: 6. There are 18 residues in the CDR3. In germline, CDR1 is SNHLY, CDR2 FYNNEI.

This clonotype was counted a single time. The CDR3 region has the DNA TGTGCCAGCTCACATCCCTCGACTAGCGGGGGGGTATCCTACAATGAGCAGTTCTTC. Amino acids: CASSHPSTSGGVSYNEQFF. The rearrangement joins TRBV18 to TRBJ2-1; 14 bases map to TRBD2. J was trimmed by 1 base and V by 4 bases; bases with no gene match: 9. This CDR3 is 19 amino acids long. Germline V CDR1 and CDR2: KGHSH, LQKENI. The whole variable domain, remainder taken from reference TRBV18 and TRBJ2-1, is NAGVMQNPRHLVRRRGQEARLRCSPMKGHSHVYWYRQLPEEGLKFMVYLQKENIIDESGMPKERFSAEFPKEGPSILRIQQVVRGDSAAYFCASSHPSTSGGVSYNEQFFGPGTRLTVL.

This clonotype was counted only a few times. The V call is TRBV6-5, the J call TRBJ2-5; weak D call: TRBD1 (6 bases). The CDR3 has 11 amino acids. V was clipped by 6 bases and J by 11 bases, with 13 bases between them. Germline loops: CDR1 MNHEY, CDR2 SVGAGI. The CDR3 nucleotides read TGTGCCAGCAGATTACAGGGAGAGCAGTACTTC. The encoded protein is CASRLQGEQYF.

This clonotype was found many times. The chain is built from TRBV5-1 and TRBJ2-5; D not certain. This CDR3 spans 14 amino acids. The V and J ends lost 5 bases and 5 bases respectively, with 16 bases between them. Germline values: CDR1 SGHRS, CDR2 YFSETQ. As DNA, the CDR3 is TGCGCCAGCAGTCGAGACTCTGGAATGGAGACCCAGTACTTC. Its translation is CASSRDSGMETQYF. Based on the CDR3 plus reference TRBV5-1 and TRBJ2-5, the full variable domain is KAGVTQTPRYLIKTRGQQVTLSCSPISGHRSVSWYQQTPGQGLQFLFEYFSETQRNKGNFPGRFSGRQFSNSRSEMNVSTLELGDSALYLCASSRDSGMETQYFGPGTRLLVL.

This chain connects TRBV20-1 to TRBJ2-3; 15 bases line up with TRBD2. CDR1 is DFQATT, CDR2 SNEGSKA, per germline (reference sequence). The V gene end was trimmed by 5 bases and the J gene end by 0 bases; junction bases not matched to a gene: 9. CDR3 length: 18 residues. The CDR3 DNA reads as TGCAGTGCTCCGGGACTAGCGGGAGGAGGGGCTAGCACAGATACGCAGTATTTT. Encoded protein: CSAPGLAGGGASTDTQYF.

The rearrangement links TRBV6-6 to TRBJ2-7, with 9 bases lining up with TRBD2. CDR3 size: 14 residues. Germline V gene lookup returns CDR1 MNHNY and CDR2 SVGAGI (reference sequence). V was clipped by 10 bases and J by 7 bases; unmatched bases: 14. This CDR3 reads CATKGASGVDEQYF. CDR3 coding DNA: TGTGCCACCAAAGGGGCTAGCGGGGTCGATGAGCAGTACTTC.

The rearrangement links TRBV2 to TRBJ2-1; TRBD2 aligns across 11 bases. From germline, CDR1 is SNHLY and CDR2 FYNNEI. Trimming took 6 bases from V and 4 from J; bases not matched to a gene: 8. CDR3 length: 16 residues. CDR3 sequence (DNA): TGTGCCAGCAGCCTGACTAGCGGGACAAGATACAATGAGCAGTTCTTC. Translating gives CASSLTSGTRYNEQFF. Full variable domain (outside the CDR3, taken from reference TRBV2 and TRBJ2-1): EPEVTQTPSHQVTQMGQEVILRCVPISNHLYFYWYRQILGQKVEFLVSFYNNEISEKSEIFDDQFSVERPDGSNFTLKIRSTKLEDSAMYFCASSLTSGTRYNEQFFGPGTRLTVL.

The chain links TRBV12-5 to TRBJ2-5, with no clear D. Germline V gives CDR1 LGHNT, CDR2 FRNRAP. CDR3 length: 14 residues. V was trimmed by 4 bases and J by 7 bases, leaving 16 bases between them. CDR3 bases: TGTGCTAGTGGTTCGGCCGGTCGAGAAGGGACCCAGTACTTC. Protein sequence: CASGSAGREGTQYF.

CDR3: CSAQNEVRNSPLHF. The DNA of the CDR3 is TGCAGTGCCCAAAACGAAGTTCGTAATTCACCCCTCCACTTT. The chain has TRBV20-1 and TRBJ1-6; D is undetermined. The CDR3 length is 14 residues. The germline V gene has CDR1 DFQATT and CDR2 SNEGSKA (reference sequence). V was clipped by 6 bases and J by 6 bases, with 15 bases between them.

This clonotype was observed a handful of times. The CDR3 loop is CSVETPGNTEAFF. DNA for the CDR3: TGCAGCGTGGAGACTCCCGGAAACACTGAAGCTTTCTTT. The V gene is TRBV29-1, the J gene TRBJ1-1, with D hard to call. CDR3 length: 13 residues. CDR1 SQVTM and CDR2 ANQGSEA come from the germline V gene. V gave up 6 bases and J gave up 2 bases, with 13 bases separating them.

This sequence joins TRBV3-1 and TRBJ1-2; D unclear. The germline V gene has CDR1 LGHDT and CDR2 YNNKEL (reference sequence). Trimming left V 0 bases short and J 1 base short, with 9 bases between. The CDR3 spans 15 residues. For the CDR3, the DNA is TGTGCCAGCAGCCAAGATTTAAGGGTTAACTATGGCTACACCTTC. It is translated as CASSQDLRVNYGYTF.

The chain is built from TRBV9 and TRBJ2-7; TRBD1 agrees at 9 bases. CDR3 length: 15 residues. Germline V CDR1 and CDR2: SGDLS, YYNGEE. V lost 3 bases, J lost 7 bases, and 11 bases stayed unmatched. CDR3 sequence (DNA): TGTGCCAGCAGCGCCCAAAGGGACAGGGAAGATGAGCAGTACTTC. This encodes CASSAQRDREDEQYF.

Many counts were recorded for this clonotype. The chain uses TRBV20-1 and TRBJ2-3, with D unclear. The CDR3 has 13 amino acids. Trimming shortened V by 5 bases and J by 0 bases, and 9 bases separated the two germline ends. Germline loops: CDR1 DFQATT, CDR2 SNEGSKA (reference sequence). The CDR3 reads CSAPHISTDTQYF. DNA for the CDR3: TGCAGTGCTCCGCATATTAGCACAGATACGCAGTATTTT.

This clonotype was detected only a few times. The CDR3 loop is CAWSGSGDTQYF. Here the CDR3 DNA reads TGTGCCTGGAGTGGTTCGGGAGATACGCAGTATTTT. The genes are TRBV30 and TRBJ2-3; D call uncertain. Trimming removed 1 base at V and 5 bases at J, with 7 bases between. Per germline, CDR1 GTSNPN and CDR2 SVGIG (reference sequence). CDR3 length equals 12 residues.

The chain uses TRBV13 and TRBJ1-2, with TRBD1 as a possible D gene (5 bases). There are 14 residues in the CDR3. Trimming cost V 5 bases and J 7 bases, with 17 bases left between them. In germline, CDR1 is PRHDT, CDR2 FYEKMQ (reference sequence). CDR3 amino acids: CASSLEGRSSGYTF. CDR3 DNA sequence: TGTGCCAGCAGCCTCGAGGGACGGAGCTCTGGCTACACCTTC.

The chain recombines TRBV4-1 with TRBJ2-5; D assignment may be TRBD1 or TRBD2 (6 bases each). There are 13 residues in the CDR3. Per germline, CDR1 MGHRA and CDR2 YSYEKL. V lost 10 bases and J lost 11, with 23 bases in between. This chain's CDR3 is CATSGADPGEQYF. The CDR3 DNA is TGCGCCACTTCGGGGGCAGACCCGGGGGAGCAGTACTTC.